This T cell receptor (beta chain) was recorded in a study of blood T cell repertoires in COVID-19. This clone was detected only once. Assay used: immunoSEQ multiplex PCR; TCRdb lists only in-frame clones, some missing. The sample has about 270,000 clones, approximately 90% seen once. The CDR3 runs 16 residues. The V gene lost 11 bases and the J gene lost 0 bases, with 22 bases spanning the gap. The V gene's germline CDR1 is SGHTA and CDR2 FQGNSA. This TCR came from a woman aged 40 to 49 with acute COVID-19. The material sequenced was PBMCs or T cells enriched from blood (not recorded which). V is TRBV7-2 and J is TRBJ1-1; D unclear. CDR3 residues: CASARDRETMNTEAFF. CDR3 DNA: TGTGCCTCCGCACGGGATCGGGAAACCATGAACACTGAAGCTTTCTTT.